The next 31 T cell receptor beta chains were all read from a single sample in a study of T cells in Graves' hyperthyroidism and ophthalmopathy. What was amplified from RNA transcripts were TCR beta CDR3 regions. Initially, a first-round RT-PCR of the TCR CDR3 employed the HTBI primer set. Via MiXCR, TCRdb re-called the multiplex PCR reads, giving one row per CDR3 protein. This table has roughly 420,000 distinct CDR3 sequences, about an eighth appearing once. Material for sequencing was blood. The receptors shown here come from a woman aged 18 to 35 with Graves' hyperthyroidism.

This clonotype turned up a few times. CDR3 in DNA: TGTGCCAGCAGTTCGAAAATTATCGACGAGCAGTACTTC. Its translation is CASSSKIIDEQYF. The chain uses TRBV6-2 or TRBV6-3 and TRBJ2-7; D gene unclear. This CDR3 comprises 13 residues. V lost 4 bases to trimming and J lost 5 bases, with 12 bases between them. Germline CDR1 reads MNHEY; CDR2 reads SVGEGT.

In this sample, this clonotype turned up many times. This rearrangement joins TRBV3-1 to TRBJ1-1, with D unclear. This CDR3 is built from 15 residues. The germline V gene encodes CDR1 LGHDT and CDR2 YNNKEL (reference sequence). The V gene lost 0 bases and the J gene lost 7 bases, with 15 bases spanning the gap. CDR3 sequence: CASSQDNSGLGEAFF. The DNA of the CDR3 is TGTGCCAGCAGCCAAGATAACTCGGGGTTGGGTGAAGCTTTCTTT.

This clonotype was seen at least ten times. The chain combines TRBV30 with TRBJ2-3, with D perhaps given as TRBD1 or TRBD2 (5 bases each). This CDR3 contains 13 residues. From germline, CDR1 is GTSNPN and CDR2 SVGIG (reference sequence). V lost 1 base and J lost 4, with 9 bases in between. CDR3: CAWSGQGADTQYF. DNA of the CDR3: TGTGCCTGGAGTGGTCAGGGAGCAGATACGCAGTATTTT.

This clonotype showed up many times. The chain couples TRBV28 to TRBJ2-7, with 8 bases aligning to TRBD2. CDR1 and CDR2 from the germline V gene are MDHEN and SYDVKM. The V segment lost 6 bases and the J segment 9 bases; nucleotides outside the gene matches: 16. This CDR3 region has 15 residues. The CDR3 DNA follows: TGTGCCAGCAGCAGTCCCGGGACTAGTTGGGTTGGGCAGTACTTC. Protein: CASSSPGTSWVGQYF.

This clonotype was detected a few times. A much larger clone lies one base from this, so it may be a read error. This sequence joins TRBV12-3 or TRBV12-4 and TRBJ2-5; 10 nucleotides align to TRBD2. The V gene end was trimmed by 8 bases and the J gene end by 0 bases; junction bases not matched to a gene: 6. The CDR3 length is 15 residues. The CDR3 coding sequence is TGTGCCAGCGGCACAGGACTAGCGGACCAAGAGACCCAGTACTTC. This translates into CASGTGLADQETQYF.

In its sample, this clonotype was seen many times. This chain joins TRBV28 and TRBJ1-1; TRBD1 aligns across 7 bases. The CDR3 is 13 residues long. The V gene end was trimmed by 5 bases and the J gene end by 10 bases; junction bases not matched to a gene: 10. In germline, CDR1 is MDHEN, CDR2 SYDVKM. The CDR3 reads CASSLGQVQGAFF. Here the CDR3 DNA reads TGTGCCAGCAGTCTCGGACAGGTCCAGGGAGCTTTCTTT.

This clonotype was found many times. The V and J genes are TRBV25-1 and TRBJ1-2; D might be TRBD1 (5 bases). Germline CDR1 MGHDK, CDR2 SYGVNS. This CDR3 is 14 amino acids long. Trimming cost V 6 bases and J 4 bases, with 15 bases left between them. The CDR3 DNA sequence: TGTGCCAGCAGGTCGTCGGTGAGGGGCTATGGCTACACCTTC. The encoded protein is CASRSSVRGYGYTF.

The rearrangement uses TRBV6-1 and TRBJ2-1, with D possibly matching TRBD1 (6 bases). This CDR3 contains 12 residues. Per the germline V gene, CDR1 is MNHNS and CDR2 is SASEGT. Trimming took off 6 bases at V and 7 bases at J, with 10 bases between the two ends. In DNA form, the CDR3 reads TGTGCCAGCAGCAACAGGGAGAATGAGCAGTTCTTC. Its protein product is CASSNRENEQFF.

This chain links TRBV5-1 with TRBJ2-7, with 7 bases aligning to TRBD1. Germline V gene data show CDR1 as SGHRS and CDR2 as YFSETQ. V was pared by 3 bases and J by 4 bases, with 7 bases of the junction left unmatched. This CDR3 has 14 amino acids. CDR3 region: CASSSDRPAYEQYF. The CDR3 DNA sequence: TGCGCCAGCAGCTCGGACAGGCCAGCTTACGAGCAGTACTTC.

This clonotype was seen at least ten times. The chain combines TRBV6-1 with TRBJ1-1, with a possible D match to TRBD1 (5 bases). CDR1 is MNHNS, CDR2 SASEGT, per germline. Trimming took 7 bases from V and 0 from J, leaving 12 bases between them. The CDR3 length is 14 residues. The DNA of the CDR3 is TGTGCCAGCATCCGGACAAGAATGAACACTGAAGCTTTCTTT. Translated: CASIRTRMNTEAFF.

This clonotype was observed at least ten times. The chain couples TRBV20-1 to TRBJ2-5; 7 bases are a match to TRBD2. Per the germline V gene, CDR1 is DFQATT and CDR2 is SNEGSKA (reference sequence). The ends lost 3 bases at V and 1 base at J; junction bases unmatched: 5. This CDR3 comprises 14 residues. CDR3 DNA sequence: TGCAGTGCTAGCGGGCGGGAGTCCCAAGAGACCCAGTACTTC. Translated, it gives CSASGRESQETQYF.

V and J are TRBV27 and TRBJ2-4; TRBD2 is a possible D gene (5 bases). The CDR3 has 15 amino acids. Trimming removed 4 bases at V and 1 base at J, with 11 bases between. From germline, CDR1 is MNHEY and CDR2 SMNVEV (reference sequence). CDR3 bases: TGTGCCAGCAGTTCGTACGGCGGGGCCAAAAACATTCAGTACTTC. Protein product: CASSSYGGAKNIQYF.

This clonotype was observed many times. V usage is TRBV4-1 and J usage is TRBJ2-5, with no clear D. CDR1 and CDR2 (germline): MGHRA, YSYEKL. Trimming left V 1 base short and J 2 bases short, with 8 bases between. The CDR3 is 14 amino acids. Written as DNA, the CDR3 is TGCGCCAGCAGCCAAGGAAAGCGTCAAGAGACCCAGTACTTC. Protein sequence: CASSQGKRQETQYF.

This clonotype came up many times. The chain recombines TRBV18 with TRBJ1-1; no firm D call. This CDR3 has 11 amino acids. The V gene's germline CDR1 is KGHSH and CDR2 LQKENI. V was clipped by 6 bases and J by 6 bases, with 8 bases between them. The CDR3 protein is CASSQVSEAFF. CDR3 bases: TGTGCCAGCTCCCAGGTATCTGAAGCTTTCTTT.

Turning to this clonotype: This may be a read error, as it is one base from a much larger clone. The genes are TRBV3-1 and TRBJ1-5; D perhaps matches TRBD1 (5 bases). Germline V gives CDR1 LGHDT, CDR2 YNNKEL (reference sequence). V lost 3 bases, J lost 4 bases, and 16 bases lay in between. There are 16 residues in the CDR3. CDR3 sequence: CASSHSRQNANQPQHF. DNA for the CDR3: TGTGCCAGCAGCCATAGTCGACAGAACGCAAATCAGCCCCAGCATTTT.

The rearrangement links TRBV30 to TRBJ2-5; 7 bases align to TRBD2. CDR1 is GTSNPN, CDR2 SVGIG, per germline (reference sequence). The CDR3 has 13 amino acids. Trimming took 2 bases from V and 4 from J; bases not matched to a gene: 4. CDR3 loop: CAWSRGGRETQYF. CDR3 DNA sequence: TGTGCCTGGAGTAGAGGCGGGAGAGAGACCCAGTACTTC.

This clonotype showed up many times. The chain is built from TRBV30 and TRBJ1-1; no firm D call. V was pared by 3 bases and J by 5 bases, with 13 bases between. The CDR3 runs to 13 residues. The germline CDR1 and CDR2 sequences are GTSNPN and SVGIG (reference sequence). As DNA, the CDR3 is TGTGCCTGGAGCGCTAAGCGGAGAACTGAAGCTTTCTTT. It encodes CAWSAKRRTEAFF.

This clonotype was detected once. The rearrangement uses TRBV5-4 and TRBJ1-1, with TRBD1 identical over 10 bases. Germline CDR1 reads SGHNT; CDR2 reads YYREEE (reference sequence). The length of the CDR3 is 15 residues. V lost 4 bases, J lost 5 bases, and 8 bases stayed unmatched. The chain's CDR3 is CASSPGTGEWTEAFF. As DNA, the CDR3 is TGTGCCAGCAGCCCGGGGACAGGGGAGTGGACTGAAGCTTTCTTT. Supplemented by reference TRBV5-4 and TRBJ1-1, the full variable domain reads ETGVTQSPTHLIKTRGQQVTLRCSSQSGHNTVSWYQQALGQGPQFIFQYYREEENGRGNFPPRFSGLQFPNYSSELNVNALELDDSALYLCASSPGTGEWTEAFFGQGTRLTVV.

The chain couples TRBV6-5 to TRBJ2-3; no definite D call. V was pared by 0 bases and J by 2 bases, with 12 bases between. Germline values: CDR1 MNHEY, CDR2 SVGAGI. The CDR3 is made up of 16 amino acids. CDR3 DNA: TGTGCCAGCAGTTACTCTGGGATTGGGCCCACAGATACGCAGTATTTT. This gives the protein CASSYSGIGPTDTQYF.

This clonotype was seen a handful of times. The gene calls are TRBV5-4 and TRBJ2-3; 11 bases are a match to TRBD2. V shed 4 bases, J shed 0 bases, and the junction held 7 bases outside the gene matches. This CDR3 contains 17 residues. Germline CDR1 is SGHNT and CDR2 is YYREEE (reference sequence). The DNA of the CDR3 is TGTGCCAGCAGCCCTAGACTAGCGGGGATTAGCACAGATACGCAGTATTTT. Encoded protein: CASSPRLAGISTDTQYF.

The chain recombines TRBV6-4 with TRBJ2-1; 8 nucleotides align to TRBD1. J gave up 7 bases and V 3 bases, and 11 bases lay outside the gene matches. The CDR3 covers 16 residues. Germline loops: CDR1 MRHNA, CDR2 SNTAGT. The CDR3 nucleotides read TGTGCCAGCAGTGAAATTTTGACAGGGGCTGGAAATGAGCAGTTCTTC. It translates to CASSEILTGAGNEQFF.

At least ten counts were recorded for this clonotype. The chain is built from TRBV5-4 and TRBJ2-3, with TRBD2 identical over 9 bases. The germline CDR1 and CDR2 sequences are SGHNT and YYREEE (reference sequence). There are 17 residues in the CDR3. J gave up 1 base and V 0 bases, and 6 bases lay outside the gene matches. CDR3 in DNA: TGTGCCAGCAGCTTGGTGTCTAGCGGGATAGGCACAGATACGCAGTATTTT. Residues: CASSLVSSGIGTDTQYF.

This clonotype was observed a handful of times. J is TRBJ2-1 and V is TRBV7-9; 9 bases map to TRBD2. The CDR3 has 15 residues. The V segment lost 3 bases and the J segment 3 bases; nucleotides outside the gene matches: 3. Germline V gene data show CDR1 as SEHNR and CDR2 as FQNEAQ (reference sequence). The CDR3 sequence: CASSFGGRGYNEQFF. CDR3 bases: TGTGCCAGCAGCTTTGGCGGGAGGGGCTACAATGAGCAGTTCTTC.

The chain's CDR3 is CASSQGLYMREPNEQFF. The CDR3 DNA sequence: TGTGCCAGCAGCCAGGGCTTGTATATGCGGGAGCCCAATGAGCAGTTCTTC. The rearrangement links TRBV7-6 to TRBJ2-1; 7 positions match TRBD2. With V trimmed by 5 bases and J by 6 bases, 16 bases remained unmatched. CDR1 and CDR2 (germline): SGHVS, FNYEAQ. CDR3 length: 17 residues.

The gene calls are TRBV3-1 and TRBJ2-2; D perhaps matches TRBD2 (6 bases). Germline-derived CDR1 and CDR2 are LGHDT and YNNKEL (reference sequence). V lost 3 bases, J lost 0 bases, and 11 bases lay in between. This CDR3 is built from 16 residues. The CDR3 region has the DNA TGTGCCAGCAGCCAGCCGGCGGGGACGAACACCGGGGAGCTGTTTTTT. It specifies CASSQPAGTNTGELFF.

This clonotype was observed many times. This sequence joins TRBV19 and TRBJ1-1, with D perhaps TRBD1 (5 bases). This CDR3 spans 14 amino acids. Germline V CDR1 and CDR2: LNHDA, SQIVND (reference sequence). V was pared by 3 bases and J by 2 bases, with 10 bases between. In nucleotides, the CDR3 is TGTGCCAGTAGTATGGGGGGAGCAAACACTGAAGCTTTCTTT. It codes for CASSMGGANTEAFF.

This clonotype was picked up a small number of times. The gene calls are TRBV6-1 and TRBJ1-2, with unresolved D. Germline loops: CDR1 MNHNS, CDR2 SASEGT. The CDR3 extends over 11 amino acids. V lost 8 bases, J lost 5 bases, and 9 bases lay in between. The CDR3 nucleotides read TGTGCCAGCCGAAGGAAATATGGCTACACCTTC. This gives the protein CASRRKYGYTF.

This clonotype was seen ten or more times. The V gene is TRBV27, the J gene TRBJ1-2; no reliable D call. Trimming left V 2 bases short and J 2 bases short, with 6 bases between. This CDR3 comprises 13 residues. Germline values: CDR1 MNHEY, CDR2 SMNVEV (reference sequence). For the CDR3, the DNA is TGTGCCAGCAGTTTAAGGATGAACTATGGCTACACCTTC. Its protein is CASSLRMNYGYTF.

The rearrangement links TRBV6-2 or TRBV6-3 to TRBJ2-7, with TRBD1 matching over 7 bases. The ends lost 6 bases at V and 5 bases at J; junction bases unmatched: 10. The length of the CDR3 is 14 residues. The germline V gene encodes CDR1 MNHEY and CDR2 SVGEGT. The CDR3 DNA follows: TGTGCCAGCAGCCGGCCGGGACAGCCCCACGAGCAGTACTTC. Translation gives CASSRPGQPHEQYF.

This clonotype was found many times. The J gene is TRBJ1-5, the V gene TRBV6-1; 7 positions agree with TRBD1. The CDR3 has 14 amino acids. V dropped 6 bases and J dropped 4; count of bases not matched to a gene: 6. CDR1 is MNHNS and CDR2 is SASEGT in the germline V gene. The CDR3 sequence is CASRVGTENQPQHF. CDR3 sequence (DNA): TGTGCCAGCAGGGTTGGGACAGAAAATCAGCCCCAGCATTTT.

The chain employs TRBV4-1 and TRBJ2-2; D remains unclear. Between the trimmed V and J ends, which lost 3 bases and 1 base, there was a span of 3 bases. Germline lookup yields CDR1 MGHRA and CDR2 YSYEKL. This CDR3 comprises 13 residues. CDR3 sequence: CASSQENTGELFF. The DNA for the CDR3 is TGCGCCAGCAGCCAGGAGAACACCGGGGAGCTGTTTTTT.